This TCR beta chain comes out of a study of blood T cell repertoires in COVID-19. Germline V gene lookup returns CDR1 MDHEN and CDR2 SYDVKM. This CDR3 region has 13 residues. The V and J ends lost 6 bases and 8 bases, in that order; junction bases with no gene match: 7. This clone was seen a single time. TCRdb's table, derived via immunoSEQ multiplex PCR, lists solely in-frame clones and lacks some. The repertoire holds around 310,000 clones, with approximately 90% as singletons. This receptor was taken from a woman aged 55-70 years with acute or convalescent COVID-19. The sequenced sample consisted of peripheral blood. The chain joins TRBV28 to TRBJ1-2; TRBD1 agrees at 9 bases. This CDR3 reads CASRQDRGKGYTF. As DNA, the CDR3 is TGTGCCAGCAGACAGGACAGGGGAAAGGGCTACACCTTC.